What follows are 12 T cell receptor beta chains derived from one specimen sequenced in a study of tumor-infiltrating lymphocytes in primary liver carcinoma. A primer in the constant region served to generate TCR beta cDNA from approximately 460 ng of total RNA. Library construction for TCR beta comprised three nested multiplex PCR rounds performed with slightly modified ARM-PCR. Forward primers for TRBV1-TRBV30 and a C-beta reverse primer served the first two PCR rounds, at around 9 cycles each. TCRdb recomputed calls from the multiplex PCR reads with MiXCR, one row per CDR3 protein. Among approximately 310,000 distinct CDR3 sequences listed, about 60% were seen once. The researchers obtained blood RNA from unsorted whole blood and also extracted germline DNA. Sequencing input: peripheral blood. The receptors come from a man aged 35-49 years with primary liver carcinoma and hepatitis B virus infection.

Turning to this clonotype: An end of the junction differs from the germline gene, which may be a read error. This sequence joins TRBV4-3 and TRBJ2-3; the D is unclear. In germline, CDR1 is LGHNA, CDR2 YSLEER. This CDR3 comprises 16 residues. In nucleotides, the CDR3 is TGCGCCAGTAGCCAGCAGCTGGCCCGTAGCACAGATACGCAGTATTTT. This encodes CASSQQLARSTDTQYF.

The table lists this clonotype with a count of one. No conserved phenylalanine or tryptophan is present at the end of the CDR3, so a read error is the likely explanation. The J gene is TRBJ2-5, the V gene TRBV6-5; D not certain. Trimming removed 6 bases at V and 4 bases at J, with 15 bases between. CDR1 and CDR2 (germline): MNHEY, SVGAGI. The CDR3 is 14 residues long. CDR3 sequence: CASSPAGFRETQYL. For the CDR3, the DNA is TGTGCCAGCAGCCCAGCTGGATTTAGAGAGACCCAGTACTTA.

The J gene is TRBJ2-5, the V gene TRBV5-1; 8 bases fit TRBD1. V trimming: 4 bases; J trimming: 4 bases; junction bases outside the gene matches: 6. This CDR3 spans 14 amino acids. Per the germline V gene, CDR1 is SGHRS and CDR2 is YFSETQ. The CDR3 is CASSVTGVRETQYF. CDR3 DNA sequence: TGCGCCAGCAGCGTGACAGGGGTCCGAGAGACCCAGTACTTC.

About this clonotype: A much larger clonotype is one base distant, so this may be a read error. The chain has TRBV10-3 and TRBJ2-7; 11 bases align to TRBD2. Germline CDR1 and CDR2: ENHRY and SYGVKD. The CDR3 loop spans 16 amino acids. CDR3 coding DNA: TGTGCCATCAGTGAGCCTCGACTAGCGGGAACCTACGAGGAGTACTTC. Protein: CAISEPRLAGTYEEYF.

With regard to this clonotype: Germline is not matched at one junction end, which may reflect a read error. V usage is TRBV6-1 and J usage is TRBJ2-6; D might be TRBD1 (6 bases). Germline CDR1 is MNHNS and CDR2 is SASEGT. There are 16 residues in the CDR3. The DNA for the CDR3 is TGTACCAGTAGTGAACAGGGTATGGCTGGGGCCAACGTCCTGACTTTC. Translation gives CTSSEQGMAGANVLTF.

V usage is TRBV10-3 and J usage is TRBJ1-2; 12 nucleotides line up with TRBD1. This CDR3 is built from 14 residues. Trimming took 11 bases from V and 10 from J; bases not matched to a gene: 14. Germline-derived CDR1 and CDR2 are ENHRY and SYGVKD. CDR3 protein: CAARGQGASRDYTF. DNA for the CDR3: TGTGCCGCCCGGGGACAGGGGGCATCAAGGGACTACACCTTC.

The chain couples TRBV6-1 to TRBJ2-7; D remains unclear. The CDR3 length is 14 residues. Per germline, CDR1 MNHNS and CDR2 SASEGT. Between the trimmed V and J ends, which lost 7 bases and 0 bases, there was a span of 13 bases. The CDR3 is CASTDIWSSYEQYF. CDR3 nucleotides: TGTGCCAGCACTGATATCTGGAGCTCCTACGAGCAGTACTTC.

A word on this clonotype: A much larger clone lies a single base off, so this may be a read error. The chain uses TRBV6-5 and TRBJ1-4; D not resolved. CDR3 length: 15 residues. Looked up from germline, CDR1 is MNHEY and CDR2 is SVGAGI. V was pared by 7 bases and J by 7 bases, with 19 bases between. CDR3 nucleotide sequence: TGTGCCAGCATCGAAGCCGGGATAGAGGGTGAAAAACTGTTTTTT. Translation: CASIEAGIEGEKLFF.

V usage is TRBV12-1 and J usage is TRBJ2-5; TRBD2, the D gene given by the table, was not confirmed from the DNA. TRBV12-1 is shown as a pseudogene. The CDR3 runs to 17 residues. CDR3: CAGSLGLASIFQETQYF. The CDR3, as DNA: TGTGCCGGCAGCTTGGGACTAGCGAGTATTTTCCAAGAGACCCAGTACTTC.

This clonotype was detected many times. The chain has TRBV11-2 and TRBJ2-7; 8 bases line up with TRBD1. Per the germline V gene, CDR1 is SGHAT and CDR2 is FQNNGV. The CDR3 extends over 15 amino acids. The J segment lost 6 bases and the V segment lost 2 bases, leaving 9 bases of the junction unmatched. CDR3 coding DNA: TGTGCCAGCAGCTTACGGACAGGGAGCCAGGGCGAGCAGTACTTC. Amino acids: CASSLRTGSQGEQYF.

The chain joins TRBV7-9 to TRBJ1-4, with a tentative D call TRBD1 (5 bases). CDR1 and CDR2 from the germline V gene are SEHNR and FQNEAQ (reference sequence). The CDR3 sequence is 15 residues long. V was clipped by 8 bases and J by 7 bases, with 20 bases between them. The chain's CDR3 is CASGGDGPGGEKLFF. DNA for the CDR3: TGTGCCAGCGGCGGGGACGGGCCCGGGGGTGAAAAACTGTTTTTT.

With regard to this clonotype: A read error may account for a junction end that differs from germline. The gene calls are TRBV5-1 and TRBJ2-2, with TRBD2 as a possible D gene (6 bases). The CDR3 is 14 amino acids. The germline V gene has CDR1 SGHRS and CDR2 YFSETQ. In DNA, the CDR3 is TGCGCCAGCAGCTTGGGCCCGAACACCGGGGGGCTGTTTTTT. It codes for CASSLGPNTGGLFF.